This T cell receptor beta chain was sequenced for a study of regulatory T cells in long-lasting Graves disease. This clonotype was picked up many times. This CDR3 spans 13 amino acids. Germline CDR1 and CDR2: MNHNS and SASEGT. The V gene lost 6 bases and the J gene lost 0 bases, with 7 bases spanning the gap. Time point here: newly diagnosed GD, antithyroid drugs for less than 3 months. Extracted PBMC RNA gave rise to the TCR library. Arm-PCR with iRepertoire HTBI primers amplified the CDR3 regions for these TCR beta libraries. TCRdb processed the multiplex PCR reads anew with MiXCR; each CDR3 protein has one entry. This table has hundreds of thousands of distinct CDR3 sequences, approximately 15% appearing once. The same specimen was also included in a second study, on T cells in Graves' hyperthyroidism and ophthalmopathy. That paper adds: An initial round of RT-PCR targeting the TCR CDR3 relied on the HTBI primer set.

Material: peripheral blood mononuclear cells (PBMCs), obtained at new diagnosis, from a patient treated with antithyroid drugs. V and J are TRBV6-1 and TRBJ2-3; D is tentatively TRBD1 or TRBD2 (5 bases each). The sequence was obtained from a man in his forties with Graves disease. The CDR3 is CASRWGSTDTQYF. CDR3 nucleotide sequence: TGTGCCAGCAGATGGGGGAGCACAGATACGCAGTATTTT.